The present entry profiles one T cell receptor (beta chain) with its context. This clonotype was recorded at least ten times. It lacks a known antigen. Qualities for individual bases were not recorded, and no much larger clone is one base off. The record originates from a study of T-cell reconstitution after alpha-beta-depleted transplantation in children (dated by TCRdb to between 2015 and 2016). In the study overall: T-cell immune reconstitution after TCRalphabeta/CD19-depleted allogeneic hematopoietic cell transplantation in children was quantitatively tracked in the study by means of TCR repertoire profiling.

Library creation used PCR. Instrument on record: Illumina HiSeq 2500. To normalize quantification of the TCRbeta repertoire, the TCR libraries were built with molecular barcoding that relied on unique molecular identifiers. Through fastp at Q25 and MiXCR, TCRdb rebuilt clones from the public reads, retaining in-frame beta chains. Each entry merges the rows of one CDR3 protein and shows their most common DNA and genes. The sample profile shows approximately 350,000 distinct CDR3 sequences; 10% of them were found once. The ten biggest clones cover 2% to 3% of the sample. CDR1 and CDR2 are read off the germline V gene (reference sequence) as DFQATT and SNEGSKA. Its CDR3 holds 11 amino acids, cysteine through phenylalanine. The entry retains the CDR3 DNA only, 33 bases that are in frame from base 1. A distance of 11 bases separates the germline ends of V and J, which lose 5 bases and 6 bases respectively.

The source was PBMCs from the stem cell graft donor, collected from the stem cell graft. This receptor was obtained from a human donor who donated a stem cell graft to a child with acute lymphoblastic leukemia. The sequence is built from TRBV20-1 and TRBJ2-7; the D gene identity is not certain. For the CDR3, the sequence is CSAFRASEQYF. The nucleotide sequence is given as TGCAGTGCTTTTAGGGCCAGCGAGCAGTACTTC.